This TCR beta chain was captured in a study of cytomegalovirus exposure and HLA in healthy donors. Study-wide context: HLA-typed donors were the source of about 85 million unique TCRs held in an early data release.

Trimming took 8 bases from V and 7 from J, leaving 15 bases between them. The CDR3 length is 14 residues. The germline CDR1 and CDR2 sequences are MNHNY and SVGAGI (reference sequence). Primers for the PCR totalled 60 Vbeta and 13 Jbeta. Libraries were prepared by immunoSEQ multiplex PCR; TCRdb keeps only in-frame clonotypes and omits some of them. This sample yields about 65,000 clones, of which approximately 82% are seen a single time; 3% belongs to the top ten. About this clone itself: Its antigen is not known.

General observations from the study: As immune exposure information, only CMV serostatus was available. A later analysis linked a missense DCLRE1C variant to TCR beta V- and J-gene trimming. A later analysis reportedly found that, within productive TCRs, an Asian-associated ancestry cluster had fewer N-insertions than the mean observed across the approximately 600 donors.

This sequence originates from a girl between 5 and 17 years old in good health and CMV-seropositive. The chain uses TRBV6-6 and TRBJ1-6; TRBD1 might be the D (5 bases). Sequencing was carried out using PBMCs. The CDR3: CASGGGPGNSPLHF. CDR3 bases: TGTGCCAGCGGGGGGGGACCCGGCAATTCACCCCTCCACTTT.